One sample yielded the 3 T cell receptor beta chains listed below, sequenced in a study of blood T cell repertoires in COVID-19. Method: immunoSEQ multiplex PCR; TCRdb's copy keeps in-frame clones and lacks some. The sample yields some 200,000 clones, more than 65% seen once. The sequencing sample was made of peripheral blood. The receptors shown here come from a human donor in a cohort sampled during active COVID-19.

The chain joins TRBV7-9 to TRBJ1-1; weak D call: TRBD1 (5 bases). Per the germline V gene, CDR1 is SEHNR and CDR2 is FQNEAQ (reference sequence). The CDR3 has 14 amino acids. The V gene lost 7 bases and the J gene lost 3 bases, with 15 bases spanning the gap. CDR3 region: CASTSYRRDTEAFF. CDR3 in DNA: TGTGCCAGCACCTCATACAGGAGGGACACTGAAGCTTTCTTT.

The genes are TRBV11-2 and TRBJ2-3, with D tentatively TRBD2 (6 bases). This CDR3 has 15 residues. Per germline, CDR1 SGHAT and CDR2 FQNNGV. Trimming removed 3 bases at V and 0 bases at J, with 10 bases between. Here the CDR3 reads CASSFSGTSTDTQYF. The CDR3, as DNA: TGTGCCAGCAGCTTTTCCGGGACTAGCACAGATACGCAGTATTTT.

In this sample, this clone turned up once. In the same sample, other DNA sequences code for this CDR3. V gene TRBV11-3 combines with J gene TRBJ2-2; tentative D call: TRBD1 (9 bases). V shed 5 bases and J shed 5 bases, with 18 bases lying between them. Per germline, CDR1 SGHNT and CDR2 YENEEA. The CDR3 sequence is 16 residues long. The chain's CDR3 is CASSPTGGGGTGELFF. The CDR3, as DNA: TGTGCCAGCAGCCCAACAGGGGGCGGGGGGACCGGGGAGCTGTTTTTT.